This T cell receptor beta chain was retrieved from a study of cytomegalovirus exposure and HLA in healthy donors. Study-wide points: For cytomegalovirus status, the classifier reportedly gave diagnoses with high specificity and sensitivity. In a later analysis, TCR beta V- and J-gene trimming was associated with a missense DCLRE1C variant. Earlier results showed most TCR beta V segments being productive about 90% or about 30% of the time.

Trimming removed 5 bases from V and 4 bases from J, with 13 bases in between. This CDR3 spans 14 amino acids. Germline CDR1 MNHEY, CDR2 SMNVEV (reference sequence). In the PCR, 60 Vbeta and 13 Jbeta primers were used. Per the original methods: Some 10 million of the about 80 million unique TCR beta chains counted in a later analysis were shared. The repertoire was sequenced with immunoSEQ multiplex PCR; TCRdb's copy has only in-frame clones and lacks some. V and J calls and clone size are those listed in that table; D and trimming were worked out from the DNA. The sample yields more than 75,000 clones, roughly 70% seen once. This clone was detected a few times. No antigen is known for it.

The clonotype was recovered from a man in his forties in good health and CMV-seropositive. The sample taken for sequencing was PBMCs. The chain carries TRBV27 and TRBJ2-3, with D perhaps TRBD2 (5 bases). As DNA, the CDR3 is TGTGCCAGCAGTCCCCCGGGGTTTCCAGATACGCAGTATTTT. Its protein is CASSPPGFPDTQYF.